These T cell receptor beta chains were read from a single sample in a study of blood T cells in healthy people across ages. MiXCR, run by TCRdb on the 5' RACE reads, gives a single entry per CDR3 protein. The data hold about 780,000 distinct CDR3 sequences, with about 47% observed a single time. The source material was blood. The receptors stem from an elderly man in good health. The CDR3 runs from the conserved cysteine through the conserved F or W. A D gene is named only where the DNA matches it firmly. Part of the rows lack a size; the others show once, few, many or a class for expanded clones.

v_call: TRBV11-2
d_call: TRBD2
cdr3_length: 16
j_call: TRBJ2-1
clone_size: NA
cdr3_nt: TGTGCCAGCAGCCACGGGACTAGCGGGATCTACAATGAGCAGTTCTTC
cdr3_aa: CASSHGTSGIYNEQFF

v_call: TRBV12-3/TRBV12-4
d_call: NA
cdr3_length: 14
j_call: TRBJ2-1
clone_size: many
cdr3_nt: TGTGCCAGCAGCCCGAGCGGATCTTACAATGAGCAGTTCTTC
cdr3_aa: CASSPSGSYNEQFF

v_call: TRBV2
d_call: NA
cdr3_length: 15
j_call: TRBJ1-2
clone_size: few
cdr3_nt: TGTGCCAGCAGTGAATCGGAGGGACCTAACTATGGCTACACCTTC
cdr3_aa: CASSESEGPNYGYTF

v_call: TRBV7-8
d_call: TRBD2
cdr3_length: 16
j_call: TRBJ2-3
clone_size: NA
cdr3_nt: TGTGCCAGCAGCGACACTAGCGCCCGTAGCACAGATACGCAGTATTTT
cdr3_aa: CASSDTSARSTDTQYF

v_call: TRBV4-2
d_call: TRBD2
cdr3_length: 17
j_call: TRBJ2-1
clone_size: NA
cdr3_nt: TGTGCCAGCAGTCAAATGACTAGCGGGAACTCCTACAATGAGCAGTTCTTC
cdr3_aa: CASSQMTSGNSYNEQFF

v_call: TRBV20-1
d_call: NA
cdr3_length: 13
j_call: TRBJ2-5
clone_size: NA
cdr3_nt: TGCAGTGCTAGAGATCTTCTACCGAAGACCCAGTACTTC
cdr3_aa: CSARDLLPKTQYF

v_call: TRBV29-1
d_call: NA
cdr3_length: 14
j_call: TRBJ1-3
clone_size: NA
cdr3_nt: NA
cdr3_aa: CSVGDGTVGNTTYF

v_call: TRBV5-1
d_call: NA
cdr3_length: 17
j_call: TRBJ2-1
clone_size: few
cdr3_nt: TGCGCCAGCAGCTTCGGCCCATCGAGAGGGCCGAGGTATGAGCAGTTCTTC
cdr3_aa: CASSFGPSRGPRYEQFF

v_call: TRBV12-3/TRBV12-4
d_call: NA
cdr3_length: 15
j_call: TRBJ2-5
clone_size: NA
cdr3_nt: TGTGCCAGCAGTTTTGGTGGGGGGGCGGGAGAGACCCAGTACTTC
cdr3_aa: CASSFGGGAGETQYF

v_call: TRBV4-1
d_call: TRBD1
cdr3_length: 17
j_call: TRBJ2-1
clone_size: NA
cdr3_nt: TGCGCCAGCAGCCAAGTCGACAGGGGTGGGGGGTACAATGAGCAGTTCTTC
cdr3_aa: CASSQVDRGGGYNEQFF

v_call: TRBV7-3
d_call: TRBD1
cdr3_length: 15
j_call: TRBJ2-2
clone_size: NA
cdr3_nt: TGTACCAGCAGCTCGGGACAGACGAACACCGGGGAGCTGTTTTTT
cdr3_aa: CTSSSGQTNTGELFF

v_call: TRBV20-1
d_call: NA
cdr3_length: 13
j_call: TRBJ2-3
clone_size: NA
cdr3_nt: TGCGGTGCTTCTCGAGCAGGCTCAGATACGCAGTATTTT
cdr3_aa: CGASRAGSDTQYF

v_call: TRBV28
d_call: NA
cdr3_length: 16
j_call: TRBJ1-5
clone_size: NA
cdr3_nt: TGTGCCAGCAGTCTCCGGGGAGGGGGTAGCAATCAGCCCCAGCATTTT
cdr3_aa: CASSLRGGGSNQPQHF

v_call: TRBV5-1
d_call: NA
cdr3_length: 14
j_call: TRBJ1-1
clone_size: NA
cdr3_nt: TGCGCCAGCAGCGGCCCGGGGCGGCGGGCTGAAGCTTTCTTT
cdr3_aa: CASSGPGRRAEAFF

v_call: TRBV12-3/TRBV12-4
d_call: TRBD2
cdr3_length: 16
j_call: TRBJ2-7
clone_size: many
cdr3_nt: TGTGCCAGCAGTCCCCACTCTAGCGGGAGGGATTACGAGCAGTACTTC
cdr3_aa: CASSPHSSGRDYEQYF

v_call: TRBV12-3/TRBV12-4
d_call: TRBD1
cdr3_length: 14
j_call: TRBJ1-2
clone_size: NA
cdr3_nt: TGTGCCAGCAGACAAGGGACAGGGGGGGGTGGCTACACCTTC
cdr3_aa: CASRQGTGGGGYTF

v_call: TRBV18
d_call: NA
cdr3_length: 15
j_call: TRBJ2-4
clone_size: few
cdr3_nt: TGTGCCAGCTCACCTTCAAACCTAGCCAAAAACATTCAGTACTTC
cdr3_aa: CASSPSNLAKNIQYF

v_call: TRBV5-1
d_call: NA
cdr3_length: 14
j_call: TRBJ1-1
clone_size: NA
cdr3_nt: TGCGCCAGCAGCTTGAATTATCCGAACACTGAAGCTTTCTTT
cdr3_aa: CASSLNYPNTEAFF

v_call: TRBV7-2
d_call: NA
cdr3_length: 13
j_call: TRBJ1-1
clone_size: NA
cdr3_nt: TGTGCCAGCACCAGGGGTCAGAACACTGAAGCTTTCTTT
cdr3_aa: CASTRGQNTEAFF

v_call: TRBV6-6
d_call: NA
cdr3_length: 15
j_call: TRBJ2-7
clone_size: NA
cdr3_nt: TGTGCCAGCAGTTACTCAGGGGGGGGCCAATACGAGCAGTACTTC
cdr3_aa: CASSYSGGGQYEQYF

v_call: TRBV7-9
d_call: NA
cdr3_length: 12
j_call: TRBJ2-7
clone_size: many
cdr3_nt: TGTGCCAGCAGCTTGAGGGACTCCGGGCAGTACTTC
cdr3_aa: CASSLRDSGQYF

v_call: TRBV7-3
d_call: TRBD1
cdr3_length: 14
j_call: TRBJ2-2
clone_size: NA
cdr3_nt: TGTGCCAGCAGCTCAGGGGGCCACACCGGGGAGCTGTTTTTT
cdr3_aa: CASSSGGHTGELFF

v_call: TRBV28
d_call: TRBD2
cdr3_length: 15
j_call: TRBJ2-3
clone_size: NA
cdr3_nt: TGTGCCAGCCTTGGACTAGCGGGAGTTGGAGATACGCAGTATTTT
cdr3_aa: CASLGLAGVGDTQYF

v_call: TRBV12-3/TRBV12-4
d_call: NA
cdr3_length: 13
j_call: TRBJ2-5
clone_size: NA
cdr3_nt: TGTGCCAGCAGTTCTACATCTCAAGAGACCCAGTACTTC
cdr3_aa: CASSSTSQETQYF

v_call: TRBV5-1
d_call: TRBD2
cdr3_length: 15
j_call: TRBJ2-7
clone_size: few
cdr3_nt: TGCGCCAGCAGCTTAAAGCGGGAGGGCCGCCACGAGCAGTACTTC
cdr3_aa: CASSLKREGRHEQYF

v_call: TRBV28
d_call: TRBD1
cdr3_length: 16
j_call: TRBJ2-5
clone_size: NA
cdr3_nt: TGTGCCAGCAGTCCAATGGGGACAGGGGGACGACAGACCCAGTACTTC
cdr3_aa: CASSPMGTGGRQTQYF

v_call: TRBV4-3
d_call: NA
cdr3_length: 15
j_call: TRBJ2-7
clone_size: NA
cdr3_nt: TGCGCCAGCAGCCCCCGGCCGTGGGAGCGCGACGAGCAGTACTTC
cdr3_aa: CASSPRPWERDEQYF

v_call: TRBV7-2
d_call: NA
cdr3_length: 16
j_call: TRBJ2-1
clone_size: many
cdr3_nt: TGTGCCAGCAGCAGAACTGCAGCTAGCTCCTACAATGAGCAGTTCTTC
cdr3_aa: CASSRTAASSYNEQFF

v_call: TRBV27
d_call: TRBD2
cdr3_length: 14
j_call: TRBJ2-5
clone_size: NA
cdr3_nt: TGTGCCAGCAGTTATAGCGGGAGTCTAGAGACCCAGTACTTC
cdr3_aa: CASSYSGSLETQYF

v_call: TRBV12-3/TRBV12-4
d_call: NA
cdr3_length: 15
j_call: TRBJ2-1
clone_size: many
cdr3_nt: TGTGCCAGCAGTTTAAAAATAGCGGACTACAATGAGCAGTTCTTC
cdr3_aa: CASSLKIADYNEQFF

v_call: TRBV12-3/TRBV12-4
d_call: TRBD2
cdr3_length: 15
j_call: TRBJ2-7
clone_size: NA
cdr3_nt: TGTGCCAGCAGTTCTAGCGGGGGGCTTTACAATGAGCAGTACTTC
cdr3_aa: CASSSSGGLYNEQYF

v_call: TRBV9
d_call: TRBD2
cdr3_length: 16
j_call: TRBJ2-5
clone_size: NA
cdr3_nt: TGTGCCAGCAGCGAGACGAGCGGGGGGGCGTGGGAGACCCAGTACTTC
cdr3_aa: CASSETSGGAWETQYF

v_call: TRBV6-4
d_call: NA
cdr3_length: 13
j_call: TRBJ2-7
clone_size: NA
cdr3_nt: TGTGCCAGCAGTGAGCGGGCCTACAATGAGCAGTACTTC
cdr3_aa: CASSERAYNEQYF

v_call: TRBV7-2
d_call: NA
cdr3_length: 14
j_call: TRBJ2-7
clone_size: NA
cdr3_nt: TGTGCCAGCAGCTTAGCCACAGACCTCTACGAGCAGTACTTC
cdr3_aa: CASSLATDLYEQYF

v_call: TRBV29-1
d_call: TRBD1
cdr3_length: 16
j_call: TRBJ2-6
clone_size: NA
cdr3_nt: TGCAGCGTCGGACAGGACATCTACTCTGGGGCCAACGTCCTGACTTTC
cdr3_aa: CSVGQDIYSGANVLTF

v_call: TRBV5-1
d_call: TRBD2
cdr3_length: 16
j_call: TRBJ2-1
clone_size: few
cdr3_nt: TGCGCCAGCAGCTTGGTATGGACTAGCGGGAGTGGTGAGCAGTTCTTC
cdr3_aa: CASSLVWTSGSGEQFF

v_call: TRBV6-6
d_call: NA
cdr3_length: 12
j_call: TRBJ2-5
clone_size: NA
cdr3_nt: TGTGCCAGCAGCCCGGACTGGGAGACCCAGTACTTC
cdr3_aa: CASSPDWETQYF

v_call: TRBV25-1
d_call: TRBD1
cdr3_length: 12
j_call: TRBJ2-6
clone_size: NA
cdr3_nt: TGTGCCAGTTCCGGGACAGCCCGAGTCCTGACTTTC
cdr3_aa: CASSGTARVLTF

v_call: TRBV7-6
d_call: TRBD2
cdr3_length: 16
j_call: TRBJ2-3
clone_size: few
cdr3_nt: TGTGCCAGCAGCTTAGCGTCTAGCGGGGTTACAGATACGCAGTATTTT
cdr3_aa: CASSLASSGVTDTQYF

v_call: TRBV10-3
d_call: TRBD1
cdr3_length: 14
j_call: TRBJ2-7
clone_size: NA
cdr3_nt: TGTGCCATCAACGCGGGACAGGGGAAATACGAGCAGTACTTC
cdr3_aa: CAINAGQGKYEQYF

v_call: TRBV5-8
d_call: TRBD1
cdr3_length: 13
j_call: TRBJ2-7
clone_size: few
cdr3_nt: TGTGCCAGCAGCTTGCAGGGGGACTACGAGCAGTACTTC
cdr3_aa: CASSLQGDYEQYF

v_call: TRBV18
d_call: TRBD2
cdr3_length: 16
j_call: TRBJ2-5
clone_size: NA
cdr3_nt: TGTGCCAGCTCACCGGCCAAACTAGCGGGAGGAGAGACCCAGTACTTC
cdr3_aa: CASSPAKLAGGETQYF

v_call: TRBV7-9
d_call: NA
cdr3_length: 15
j_call: TRBJ2-3
clone_size: few
cdr3_nt: TGTGCCAGCAGCCGTGGGGGCTTTGGCGCAGATACGCAGTATTTT
cdr3_aa: CASSRGGFGADTQYF

v_call: TRBV24-1
d_call: NA
cdr3_length: 13
j_call: TRBJ2-1
clone_size: few
cdr3_nt: TGTGCCACCAGTGATAAACTAGTCAATGAGCAGTTCTTC
cdr3_aa: CATSDKLVNEQFF

v_call: TRBV29-1
d_call: TRBD1
cdr3_length: 15
j_call: TRBJ1-2
clone_size: NA
cdr3_nt: TGCAGCGTTGAAGGGGAAGACAGGGAGAGATATGGCTACACCTTC
cdr3_aa: CSVEGEDRERYGYTF

v_call: TRBV5-1
d_call: NA
cdr3_length: 14
j_call: TRBJ2-7
clone_size: few
cdr3_nt: TGCGCCAGCAGCTTGGAGTTGGGCAGGGCAGAGCAGTACTTC
cdr3_aa: CASSLELGRAEQYF